The source of this T cell receptor beta chain is a study of vaccination effects on CD4 cells after COVID-19. Within the ViraFEST assay, antigen-specific CD4+ T cells underwent expansion with viral peptide pools prior to sequencing. Culture lasted roughly eleven days before CD4+ T cell isolation. Participants were given two doses of BNT162b2 or mRNA-1273 vaccine. Nobody among the vaccine recipients had prior SARS-CoV-2 infection (nucleocapsid antibodies were negative). Two million PBMC were placed in each well, which was supplemented with about 10 IU/ml IL-2 and around 10 ug/ml peptides. Germline values: CDR1 LNHDA, CDR2 SQIVND (reference sequence). Losses at the gene ends were 4 bases for V and 7 bases for J; bases not matched to a gene: 9. The CDR3 runs 15 residues. As to this clone: Its antigen is undetermined.

Sequencing was performed with immunoSEQ multiplex PCR; in TCRdb, only in-frame clones are kept and a portion is missing. The sample records more than 20,000 clones, approximately 72% being singletons. The source is a human donor who received a COVID-19 vaccine. The sample in question was CD4+ T cells from PBMCs cultured with HCoV-NL63 spike peptides, obtained after COVID-19 vaccination. The chain carries TRBV19 and TRBJ1-5; 8 bases line up with TRBD1. CDR3 loop: CASSKLGTGGQPQHF. Written as DNA, the CDR3 is TGTGCCAGTAGTAAACTAGGGACAGGAGGACAGCCCCAGCATTTT.